This T cell receptor beta chain was sequenced during a study of CD8 T cells in Susac syndrome. Overall study findings and caveats: The study recognized that its TCR sequencing and HLA analysis covered a relatively small number of individuals.

Per germline, CDR1 MNHEY and CDR2 SVGEGT. Losses at the gene ends were 0 bases for V and 2 bases for J; bases not matched to a gene: 14. This CDR3 contains 20 residues. With random hexamers, roughly 0.45 to 1 ug RNA was reverse transcribed. TCRdb re-analysed the immunoSEQ multiplex PCR reads in MiXCR, keeping a single row per CDR3 protein. The sample gives 130,000 or so distinct CDR3 sequences, around 85% of which show up once; 0.45% to 0.6% is in the top ten. This clonotype was seen a handful of times. Its antigen is not known. This chain links TRBV6-2 or TRBV6-3 with TRBJ2-3; 10 positions agree with TRBD2. The specimen was CD8+ T cells from PBMCs. This TCR was recovered from a human donor with multiple sclerosis. CDR3 in DNA: TGTGCCAGCAGTTACTCGAAGTCCCCTAGCGGGAGCCTTACCACAGATACGCAGTATTTT. Residues: CASSYSKSPSGSLTTDTQYF.